This is a list of T cell receptor beta chains from one sample in a study of T cell repertoires in cytomegalovirus infection. TCRdb analysed the reads with MiXCR anew, one entry per CDR3 protein. The repertoire holds about 190,000 distinct CDR3 sequences, about a tenth seen once, with about 5% in the top ten. The material sequenced was PBMCs. These receptors were taken from a human donor in good health (CMV status not recorded). Some clones in this sample may be carry-over from other donors' samples. Both conserved end residues are part of each CDR3. Each record gives: J gene, V gene, D gene, clone size, CDR3 protein, CDR3 DNA. D genes are given only for firm matches. Rows give clone size only sometimes, using once, few, many, or a class for an expanded clone.

j_gene: TRBJ2-7
v_gene: TRBV29-1
d_gene: .
abundance: .
CDR3aa: CSVEAGGGREQYF
CDR3nt: TGCAGCGTTGAGGCCGGAGGGGGCCGGGAGCAGTACTTC

j_gene: TRBJ2-7
v_gene: TRBV18
d_gene: .
abundance: .
CDR3aa: CASSPLGDSSEQYF
CDR3nt: TGTGCCAGCTCACCATTAGGGGATTCCTCCGAGCAGTACTTC

j_gene: TRBJ2-3
v_gene: TRBV11-2
d_gene: TRBD2
abundance: few
CDR3aa: CASSFLAGVSDTQYF
CDR3nt: TGTGCCAGCAGCTTCCTAGCGGGGGTGTCAGATACGCAGTATTTT

j_gene: TRBJ2-7
v_gene: TRBV7-7
d_gene: .
abundance: many
CDR3aa: CASSLATTYEQYF
CDR3nt: TGTGCTAGCAGCTTAGCTACGACCTACGAGCAGTACTTC

j_gene: TRBJ2-3
v_gene: TRBV7-9
d_gene: .
abundance: many
CDR3aa: CASSLRQDTDTQYF
CDR3nt: TGTGCCAGCAGCTTACGGCAGGACACAGATACGCAGTATTTT

j_gene: TRBJ1-5
v_gene: TRBV28
d_gene: .
abundance: few
CDR3aa: CASSLSQRLGWNQPQHF
CDR3nt: TGTGCCAGCAGTTTATCCCAACGGCTCGGTTGGAATCAGCCCCAGCATTTT

j_gene: TRBJ2-5
v_gene: TRBV9
d_gene: .
abundance: few
CDR3aa: CASSVVADGRETQYF
CDR3nt: TGTGCCAGCAGCGTAGTAGCAGATGGTAGGGAGACCCAGTACTTC

j_gene: TRBJ1-5
v_gene: TRBV7-2
d_gene: TRBD1
abundance: many
CDR3aa: CASSQGQAINQPQHF
CDR3nt: TGTGCCAGCAGCCAGGGACAGGCTATCAATCAGCCCCAGCATTTT

j_gene: TRBJ1-1
v_gene: TRBV19
d_gene: .
abundance: few
CDR3aa: CASSIEVTGTEAFF
CDR3nt: TGTGCCAGTAGTATCGAGGTGACGGGTACTGAAGCTTTCTTT

j_gene: TRBJ1-1
v_gene: TRBV7-9
d_gene: .
abundance: many
CDR3aa: CASSSRGLADTEAFF
CDR3nt: TGTGCCAGCAGCTCTCGGGGGTTGGCTGACACTGAAGCTTTCTTT

j_gene: TRBJ2-7
v_gene: TRBV7-2
d_gene: TRBD1
abundance: many
CDR3aa: CASSLGGTVTYEQYF
CDR3nt: TGTGCCAGCAGCTTAGGGGGGACAGTCACCTACGAGCAGTACTTC

j_gene: TRBJ2-7
v_gene: TRBV4-3
d_gene: .
abundance: many
CDR3aa: CASSQDTRTLSYEQYF
CDR3nt: TGCGCCAGCAGCCAAGATACGAGGACCCTCTCCTACGAGCAGTACTTC

j_gene: TRBJ1-2
v_gene: TRBV28
d_gene: .
abundance: .
CDR3aa: CASSRVGGGGYTF
CDR3nt: TGTGCCAGCAGCCGCGTCGGGGGAGGAGGCTACACCTTC

j_gene: TRBJ2-3
v_gene: TRBV5-4
d_gene: .
abundance: many
CDR3aa: CASSGWGSGNSYTDTQYF
CDR3nt: TGTGCCAGCAGCGGGTGGGGTTCGGGGAACTCTTACACAGATACGCAGTATTTT

j_gene: TRBJ1-4
v_gene: TRBV11-2
d_gene: .
abundance: many
CDR3aa: CASSFTGSMNEKLFF
CDR3nt: TGTGCCAGCAGCTTCACAGGTTCCATGAATGAAAAACTGTTTTTT

j_gene: TRBJ2-7
v_gene: TRBV6-2/TRBV6-3
d_gene: .
abundance: many
CDR3aa: CASGKTYEQYF
CDR3nt: TGTGCCAGCGGGAAAACCTACGAGCAGTACTTC

j_gene: TRBJ1-3
v_gene: TRBV7-9
d_gene: .
abundance: few
CDR3aa: CASSLSQSGNTIYF
CDR3nt: TGTGCCAGCAGCTTAAGTCAGTCTGGAAACACCATATATTTT

j_gene: TRBJ1-3
v_gene: TRBV5-1
d_gene: .
abundance: .
CDR3aa: CASSLALQGGGNTIYF
CDR3nt: TGCGCCAGCAGCTTGGCCTTACAGGGAGGGGGAAACACCATATATTTT

j_gene: TRBJ1-6
v_gene: TRBV28
d_gene: TRBD1
abundance: few
CDR3aa: CASSFTRGQGGMNSPLHF
CDR3nt: TGTGCCAGCAGTTTCACCCGTGGACAGGGTGGGATGAATTCACCCCTCCACTTT

j_gene: TRBJ2-5
v_gene: TRBV5-1
d_gene: .
abundance: few
CDR3aa: CASSSASQETQYF
CDR3nt: TGCGCCAGCAGCTCCGCCTCTCAAGAGACCCAGTACTTC

j_gene: TRBJ2-3
v_gene: TRBV4-2
d_gene: TRBD2
abundance: few
CDR3aa: CASSQGLAGGPGRADTQYF
CDR3nt: TGTGCCAGCAGCCAAGGACTAGCGGGAGGGCCCGGACGTGCAGATACGCAGTATTTT

j_gene: TRBJ2-3
v_gene: TRBV7-8
d_gene: .
abundance: many
CDR3aa: CASSLAPGYTDTQYF
CDR3nt: TGTGCCAGCAGCTTAGCCCCGGGATACACAGATACGCAGTATTTT

j_gene: TRBJ1-1
v_gene: TRBV7-9
d_gene: .
abundance: many
CDR3aa: CASSLARAGEAFF
CDR3nt: TGTGCCAGCAGCTTAGCACGGGCAGGTGAGGCTTTCTTT

j_gene: TRBJ1-1
v_gene: TRBV19
d_gene: .
abundance: .
CDR3aa: CASSIVIGWMNTEAFF
CDR3nt: TGTGCCAGTAGTATAGTTATAGGGTGGATGAACACTGAAGCTTTCTTT

j_gene: TRBJ2-3
v_gene: TRBV7-2
d_gene: .
abundance: many
CDR3aa: CASSSGAGDSTDTQYF
CDR3nt: TGTGCCAGCAGCTCAGGGGCAGGGGATAGCACAGATACGCAGTATTTT

j_gene: TRBJ1-1
v_gene: TRBV29-1
d_gene: .
abundance: .
CDR3aa: CSGRRGSGTEAFF
CDR3nt: TGCAGCGGAAGGCGGGGCTCGGGAACTGAAGCTTTCTTT

j_gene: TRBJ2-4
v_gene: TRBV15
d_gene: .
abundance: many
CDR3aa: CATSSEGAKNIQYF
CDR3nt: TGTGCCACCAGCAGTGAGGGAGCCAAAAACATTCAGTACTTC

j_gene: TRBJ1-4
v_gene: TRBV7-9
d_gene: .
abundance: many
CDR3aa: CASSLVGLPSGLFF
CDR3nt: TGTGCCAGCAGCTTAGTTGGGCTCCCATCGGGACTGTTTTTT